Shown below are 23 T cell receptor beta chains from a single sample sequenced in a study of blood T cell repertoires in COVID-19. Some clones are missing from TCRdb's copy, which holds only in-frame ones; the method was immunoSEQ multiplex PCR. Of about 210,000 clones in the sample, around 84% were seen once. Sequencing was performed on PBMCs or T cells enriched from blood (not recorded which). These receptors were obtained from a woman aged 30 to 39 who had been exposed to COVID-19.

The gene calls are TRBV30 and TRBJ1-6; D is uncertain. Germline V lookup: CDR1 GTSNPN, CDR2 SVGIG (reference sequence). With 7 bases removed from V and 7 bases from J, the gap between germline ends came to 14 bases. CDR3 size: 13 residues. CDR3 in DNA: TGTGCCTCCAGAGGCGGGTGGAATTCACCCCTCCACTTT. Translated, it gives CASRGGWNSPLHF.

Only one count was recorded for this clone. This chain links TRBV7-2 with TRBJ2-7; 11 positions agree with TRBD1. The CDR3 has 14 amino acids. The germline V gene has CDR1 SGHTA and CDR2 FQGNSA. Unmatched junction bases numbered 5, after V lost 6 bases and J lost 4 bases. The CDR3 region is CASRWTGGPYEQYF. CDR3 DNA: TGTGCCAGCAGATGGACAGGGGGCCCTTACGAGCAGTACTTC.

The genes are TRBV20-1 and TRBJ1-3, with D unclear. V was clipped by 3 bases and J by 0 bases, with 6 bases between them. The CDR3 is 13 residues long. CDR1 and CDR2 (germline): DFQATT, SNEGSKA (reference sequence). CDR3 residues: CSASPSSGNTIYF. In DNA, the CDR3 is TGCAGTGCTAGTCCCTCCTCTGGAAACACCATATATTTT.

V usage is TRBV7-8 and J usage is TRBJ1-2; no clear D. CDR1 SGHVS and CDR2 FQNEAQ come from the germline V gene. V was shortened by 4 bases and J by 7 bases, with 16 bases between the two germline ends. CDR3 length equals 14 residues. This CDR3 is CASSYTTLRGGYTF. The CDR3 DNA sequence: TGTGCCAGCAGCTACACGACGCTCCGGGGTGGCTACACCTTC.

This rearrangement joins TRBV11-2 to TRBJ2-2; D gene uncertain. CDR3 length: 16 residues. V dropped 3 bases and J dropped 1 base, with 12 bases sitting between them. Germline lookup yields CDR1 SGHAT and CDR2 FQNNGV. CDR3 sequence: CASSFWATRNTGELFF. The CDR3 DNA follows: TGTGCCAGCAGCTTCTGGGCGACAAGGAACACCGGGGAGCTGTTTTTT.

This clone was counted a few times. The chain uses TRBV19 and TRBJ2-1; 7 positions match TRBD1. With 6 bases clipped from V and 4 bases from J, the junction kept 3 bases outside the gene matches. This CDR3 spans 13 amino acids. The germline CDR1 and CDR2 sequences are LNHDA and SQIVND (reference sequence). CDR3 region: CASSIQGYNEQFF. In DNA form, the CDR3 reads TGTGCCAGTAGCATACAGGGGTACAATGAGCAGTTCTTC.

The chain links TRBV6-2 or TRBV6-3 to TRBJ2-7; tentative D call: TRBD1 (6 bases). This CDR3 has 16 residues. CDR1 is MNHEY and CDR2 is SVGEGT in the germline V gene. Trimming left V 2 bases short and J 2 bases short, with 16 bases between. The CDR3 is CASSYGSGVITYEQYF. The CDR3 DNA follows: TGTGCCAGCAGTTACGGATCAGGGGTCATAACCTACGAGCAGTACTTC.

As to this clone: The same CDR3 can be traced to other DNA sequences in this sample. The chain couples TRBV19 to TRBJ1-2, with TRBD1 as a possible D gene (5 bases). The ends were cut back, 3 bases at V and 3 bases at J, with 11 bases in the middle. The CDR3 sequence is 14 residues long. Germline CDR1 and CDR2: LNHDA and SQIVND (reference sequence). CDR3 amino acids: CASSIPARDYGYTF. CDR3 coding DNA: TGTGCCAGTAGTATTCCGGCCAGGGACTATGGCTACACCTTC.

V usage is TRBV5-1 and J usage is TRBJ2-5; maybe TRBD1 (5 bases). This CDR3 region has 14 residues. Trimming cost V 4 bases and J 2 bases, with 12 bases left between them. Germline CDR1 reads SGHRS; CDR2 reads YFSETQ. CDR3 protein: CASSSRGAQETQYF. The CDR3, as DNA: TGCGCCAGCAGCAGTAGGGGTGCGCAAGAGACCCAGTACTTC.

The DNA of the CDR3 is TGTGCCAGCAGCACAGTATCTGGAAACACCATATATTTT. It yields the protein CASSTVSGNTIYF. The chain employs TRBV6-6 and TRBJ1-3; D remains unclear. V was pared by 6 bases and J by 1 base, with 7 bases between. The CDR3 is made up of 13 amino acids. Germline V lookup: CDR1 MNHNY, CDR2 SVGAGI (reference sequence).

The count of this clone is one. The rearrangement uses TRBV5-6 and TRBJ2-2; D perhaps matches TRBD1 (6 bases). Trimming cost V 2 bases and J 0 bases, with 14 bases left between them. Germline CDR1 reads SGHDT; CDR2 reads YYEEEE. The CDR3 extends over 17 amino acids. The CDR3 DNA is TGTGCCAGCAGCTTCCCGATTGGGACATCGAACACCGGGGAGCTGTTTTTT. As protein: CASSFPIGTSNTGELFF.

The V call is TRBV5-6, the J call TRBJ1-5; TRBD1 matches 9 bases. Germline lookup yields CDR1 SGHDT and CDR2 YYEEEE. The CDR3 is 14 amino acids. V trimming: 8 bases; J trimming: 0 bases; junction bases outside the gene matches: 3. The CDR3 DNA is TGTGCCAGTCTGGACAGGGGTAGCAATCAGCCCCAGCATTTT. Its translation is CASLDRGSNQPQHF.

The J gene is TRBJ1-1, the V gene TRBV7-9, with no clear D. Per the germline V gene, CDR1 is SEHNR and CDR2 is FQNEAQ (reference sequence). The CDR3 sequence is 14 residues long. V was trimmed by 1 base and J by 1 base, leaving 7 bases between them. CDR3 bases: TGTGCCAGCAGCTTAGGCGGCGGGAACACTGAAGCTTTCTTT. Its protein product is CASSLGGGNTEAFF.

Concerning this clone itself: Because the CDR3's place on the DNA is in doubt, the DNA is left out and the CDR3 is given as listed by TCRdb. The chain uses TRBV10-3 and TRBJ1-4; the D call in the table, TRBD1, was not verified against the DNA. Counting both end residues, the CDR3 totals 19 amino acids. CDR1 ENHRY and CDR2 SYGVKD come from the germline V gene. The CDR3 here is CAISVPPGQGGHSNEKLFF.

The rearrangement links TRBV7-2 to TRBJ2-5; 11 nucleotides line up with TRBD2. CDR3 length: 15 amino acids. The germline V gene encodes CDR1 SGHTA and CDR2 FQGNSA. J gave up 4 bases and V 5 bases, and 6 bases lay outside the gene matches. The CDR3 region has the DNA TGTGCCAGCAGCAGTAGCGGGGGGGCCGGAGAGACCCAGTACTTC. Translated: CASSSSGGAGETQYF.

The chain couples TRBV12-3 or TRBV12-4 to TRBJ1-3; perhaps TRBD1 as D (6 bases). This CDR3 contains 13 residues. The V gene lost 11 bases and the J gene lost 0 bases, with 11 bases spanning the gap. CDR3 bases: TGTGCCGTAAGACAGGCCTCTGGAAACACCATATATTTT. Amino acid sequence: CAVRQASGNTIYF.

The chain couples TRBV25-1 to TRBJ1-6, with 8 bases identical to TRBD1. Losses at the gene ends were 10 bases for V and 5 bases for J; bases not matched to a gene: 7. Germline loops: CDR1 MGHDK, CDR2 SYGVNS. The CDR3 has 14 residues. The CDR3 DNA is TGTGCCACCGCGCAGGGGGCCAATAATTCACCCCTCCACTTT. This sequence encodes CATAQGANNSPLHF.

The CDR3 DNA reads TGTGCCAGCAGCGTATACCCAAGACAGGGCGGCGGCGGGGAGCTGTTTTTT. As protein: CASSVYPRQGGGGELFF. This rearrangement joins TRBV9 to TRBJ2-2, with 7 bases aligning to TRBD1. There are 17 residues in the CDR3. The V segment lost 1 base and the J segment 7 bases; nucleotides outside the gene matches: 13. Germline CDR1 reads SGDLS; CDR2 reads YYNGEE.

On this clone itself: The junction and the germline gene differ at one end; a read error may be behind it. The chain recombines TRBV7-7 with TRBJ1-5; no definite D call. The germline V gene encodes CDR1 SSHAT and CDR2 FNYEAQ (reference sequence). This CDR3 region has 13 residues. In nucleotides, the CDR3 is TGTGCTAGCAGCCCATCCCCCAATCAGCCCCAGCATTTT. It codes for CASSPSPNQPQHF.

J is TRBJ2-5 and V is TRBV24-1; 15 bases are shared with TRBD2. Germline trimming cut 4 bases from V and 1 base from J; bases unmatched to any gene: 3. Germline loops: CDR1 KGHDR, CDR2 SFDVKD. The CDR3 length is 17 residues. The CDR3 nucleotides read TGTGCCACCAGTGACCCGGGACTAGCGGGGGGCCAAGAGACCCAGTACTTC. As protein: CATSDPGLAGGQETQYF.

The CDR3: CASSLGGARNQPQHF. In DNA form, the CDR3 reads TGTGCCAGCAGCCTAGGCGGAGCTCGCAATCAGCCCCAGCATTTT. The rearrangement links TRBV21-1 to TRBJ1-5. TRBV21-1 is a listed pseudogene. This CDR3 region has 15 residues.

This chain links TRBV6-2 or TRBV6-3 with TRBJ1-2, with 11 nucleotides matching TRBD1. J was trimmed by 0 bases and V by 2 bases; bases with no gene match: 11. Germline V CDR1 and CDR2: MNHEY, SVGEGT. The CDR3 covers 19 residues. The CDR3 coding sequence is TGTGCCAGCAGTTACCGGGACAGGGGGTTTCTCCGGGCTAACTATGGCTACACCTTC. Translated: CASSYRDRGFLRANYGYTF.

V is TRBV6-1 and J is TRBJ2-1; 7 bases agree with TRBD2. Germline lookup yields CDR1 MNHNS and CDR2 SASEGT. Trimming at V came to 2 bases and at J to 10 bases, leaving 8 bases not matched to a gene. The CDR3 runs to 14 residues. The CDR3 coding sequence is TGTGCCAGCAGTGAACGGGACTACCTCCCGGAGCAGTTCTTC. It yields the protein CASSERDYLPEQFF.